This T cell receptor beta chain was captured in a study of vaccination and CD4 T cells after COVID-19. The time point denotes: late sampling 161 to 241 days after vaccination in three convalescent patients. Treatment meaning: approximately 9-day PBMC culture with coronavirus spike peptide pools or control peptides (ViraFEST assay). ViraFEST used peptide pools to expand antigen-specific T cells before TCR sequencing. The dates of positive PCR tests extended from March through December 2020 and came before the US Alpha, Beta and Delta variants. Culture conditions combined 2 million to 2.5 million PBMCs per well with 9.5 to 10 IU/ml IL-2 and around 10 ug/ml peptide pools. Having spent 10 days in culture, CD4+ T cells were then isolated by negative selection. An Oncomine TCR Beta short-read assay was used to sequence the DNA from cultured CD4+ T cells. Using its own MiXCR run on the PCR reads, TCRdb lists one record per CDR3 protein. The data show around 16,000 distinct CDR3 sequences, with roughly 48% seen just once and 20% to 25% held by the top ten.

Points on this clonotype: The antigen is not known.

The CDR3 sequence is 15 residues long. The V gene's germline CDR1 is ENHRY and CDR2 SYGVKD. J was trimmed by 7 bases and V by 3 bases; bases with no gene match: 11. The sample was CD4+ T cells from blood, cultured in vitro, taken about 7 months after SARS-CoV-2 vaccination. This sequence joins TRBV10-3 and TRBJ1-2; TRBD1 aligns across 7 bases. The source is a human donor who had recovered from COVID-19. The CDR3 loop reads CAISDRGGAQGGYTF. The CDR3 DNA sequence: TGTGCCATCAGTGACAGGGGGGGAGCCCAGGGTGGCTACACCTTC.